A selection of T cell receptor beta chains follows, all from one sample in a study of OX40 agonist ivuxolimab in advanced cancers. This table comes from immunoSEQ multiplex PCR, and its TCRdb copy is limited to in-frame clones, with some not included. The table records around 70,000 clones, around four fifths of them present only once. The sequencing here drew on CD4+ or CD8+ T cells sorted from blood, taken in a trial of the OX40 agonist ivuxolimab. The origin of the receptors is an adult with an advanced solid tumor such as melanoma, head and neck, liver or kidney cancer. Each CDR3 is given with its conserved first and last residue. A D gene is named only where the DNA matches it firmly. Clone sizes are given selectively: once, few, many, or a class where the clone is expanded.

>few|TRBJ1-1|-|TRBV18
CASSREGTEAFF
TGTGCCAGCTCTCGGGAGGGCACTGAAGCTTTCTTT
>few|TRBJ1-1|-|TRBV7-3
CASSFLTDTEAFF
TGTGCCAGCAGCTTTCTTACGGACACTGAAGCTTTCTTT
>-|TRBJ2-3|-|TRBV2
CASRDAGGTDTQYF
TGTGCCAGCCGGGATGCAGGGGGGACAGATACGCAGTATTTT
>-|TRBJ2-1|-|TRBV9
CASTRSGAGEWQFF
TGTGCCAGCACGAGGTCGGGAGCCGGGGAGTGGCAGTTCTTC
>-|TRBJ2-3|TRBD2|TRBV7-9
CASSRSGGVNTDTQYF
TGTGCCAGCAGCCGTAGCGGGGGGGTAAACACAGATACGCAGTATTTT
>-|TRBJ1-1|-|TRBV7-8
CASSLAGTMNTEAFF
TGTGCCAGCAGCTTAGCCGGGACAATGAACACTGAAGCTTTCTTT
>-|TRBJ2-3|-|TRBV6-4
CASSDSSDTQYF
TGTGCCAGCAGTGACTCCTCCGATACGCAGTATTTT
>-|TRBJ2-4|-|TRBV21-1
CASSTPWLPTNIQYF
TGTGCCAGCAGCACCCCCTGGCTGCCGACTAACATTCAGTACTTC
>-|TRBJ1-6|-|TRBV6-6
CASSYRGQYSPLHF
TGTGCCAGCAGTTACAGAGGGCAGTATTCACCCCTCCACTTT
>-|TRBJ2-1|TRBD2|TRBV11-1
CASSFRLAGGYNEQFF
TGTGCCAGCAGCTTCCGACTAGCGGGGGGTTACAATGAGCAGTTCTTC
>few|TRBJ2-1|TRBD2|TRBV5-1
CASSLSGGFSYNEQFF
TGCGCCAGCAGCTTAAGCGGGGGCTTCTCCTACAATGAGCAGTTCTTC
>-|TRBJ2-1|TRBD2|TRBV4-3
CASSQVLAGYNEQFF
TGCGCCAGCAGCCAAGTTCTAGCGGGGTACAATGAGCAGTTCTTC
>-|TRBJ2-7|TRBD2|TRBV2
CASFGLRAGGNEQYF
TGTGCCAGCTTCGGGTTGCGAGCGGGAGGCAACGAGCAGTACTTC
>-|TRBJ1-4|-|TRBV7-9
CASSFGVARGEKLFF
TGTGCCAGCAGCTTTGGGGTCGCGCGGGGAGAAAAACTGTTTTTT
>-|TRBJ2-1|TRBD1|TRBV28
CASGKTGGFGNEQFF
TGTGCCAGCGGCAAGACAGGGGGCTTTGGAAATGAGCAGTTCTTC
>once|TRBJ2-5|TRBD2|TRBV4-2
CASSQDRSYSGELGEQYF
TGTGCCAGCAGCCAAGATCGGTCCTATAGCGGGGAGCTGGGGGAGCAGTACTTC
>-|TRBJ2-3|TRBD1|TRBV5-4
CASSSQQGPSTDTQYF
TGTGCCAGCAGCTCCCAACAGGGGCCTAGCACAGATACGCAGTATTTT
>-|TRBJ2-2|-|TRBV5-1
CASSLSLAAGELFF
TGCGCCAGCAGCTTGTCCCTAGCCGCCGGGGAGCTGTTTTTT
>-|TRBJ2-1|TRBD2|TRBV7-3
CASSRSGSGYNEQFF
TGTGCCAGCAGCCGTAGCGGGAGTGGCTACAATGAGCAGTTCTTC
>-|TRBJ2-2|-|TRBV2
CASSGSDWTGELFF
TGTGCCAGCAGTGGATCCGACTGGACCGGGGAGCTGTTTTTT
>-|TRBJ2-7|TRBD2|TRBV7-6
CASSLGSGGLYEQYF
TGTGCCAGCAGCTTAGGGAGCGGGGGCCTATACGAGCAGTACTTC
>-|TRBJ2-5|-|TRBV7-8
CASSLERGGETQYF
TGTGCCAGCAGCTTAGAGAGGGGGGGAGAGACCCAGTACTTC
>-|TRBJ2-3|TRBD2|TRBV7-2
CASSPTLGAGGVGTDTQYF
TGTGCCAGCAGCCCCACCCTAGGAGCGGGAGGGGTGGGCACAGATACGCAGTATTTT
>-|TRBJ1-2|TRBD1|TRBV9
CASSVGDRGSYGYTF
TGTGCCAGCAGCGTAGGGGACAGGGGAAGCTATGGCTACACCTTC
>-|TRBJ2-5|-|TRBV6-1
CASNQGETQYF
TGTGCCAGCAATCAGGGTGAGACCCAGTACTTC
>-|TRBJ1-2|-|TRBV27
CASSLSGGNYGYTF
TGTGCCAGCAGTTTATCGGGCGGTAACTATGGCTACACCTTC
>once|TRBJ2-6|-|TRBV19
CASRGWQGRSGANVLTF
TGTGCCAGTAGGGGATGGCAGGGTAGATCCGGGGCCAACGTCCTGACTTTC
>-|TRBJ1-1|TRBD1|TRBV6-1
CAFSGQGTTEAFF
TGTGCCTTCTCCGGACAGGGGACCACTGAAGCTTTCTTT
>-|TRBJ2-1|-|TRBV7-9
CASSSPLPVYNEQFF
TGTGCCAGCAGCTCCCCACTGCCGGTATACAATGAGCAGTTCTTC
>-|TRBJ1-3|TRBD1|TRBV18
CASSSRDRGHGSSGNTIYF
TGTGCCAGCTCTTCCCGGGACAGGGGGCATGGGAGCTCTGGAAACACCATATATTTT
>-|TRBJ2-2|-|TRBV5-1
CASSSQGRSSTGELFF
TGCGCCAGCAGCTCACAGGGTCGCTCGAGCACCGGGGAGCTGTTTTTT
>-|TRBJ2-1|TRBD2|TRBV6-5
CASSLAGASYNEQFF
TGTGCCAGCAGTTTAGCGGGGGCCTCCTACAATGAGCAGTTCTTC
>-|TRBJ2-3|TRBD2|TRBV6-4
CASKLAGDSDTQYF
TGTGCCAGCAAGCTAGCGGGGGATTCAGATACGCAGTATTTT
>-|TRBJ1-4|-|TRBV19
CASSGREQPKEKLFF
TGTGCCAGTAGTGGTCGGGAACAGCCTAAAGAAAAACTGTTTTTT
>few|TRBJ1-2|-|TRBV6-1
CASSEASYGYTF
TGTGCCAGCAGTGAAGCGAGCTATGGCTACACCTTC
>few|TRBJ1-5|-|TRBV6-1
CASSEGVNQPQHF
TGTGCCAGCTCCGAGGGGGTCAATCAGCCCCAGCATTTT
>few|TRBJ1-2|-|TRBV7-9
CASSLVLGGYTF
TGTGCCAGCAGCTTAGTCTTGGGGGGCTACACCTTC
>-|TRBJ1-1|-|TRBV7-9
CASSLVLGYTEAFF
TGTGCCAGCAGCTTAGTCCTAGGGTACACTGAAGCTTTCTTT
>-|TRBJ2-2|-|TRBV4-2
CASSQGNGGQDGELFF
TGTGCCAGCAGCCAAGGCAACGGGGGGCAGGACGGGGAGCTGTTTTTT
>-|TRBJ2-1|TRBD2|TRBV11-3
CASSGGRDPVQFF
TGTGCCAGCAGCGGAGGGAGGGATCCCGTACAGTTCTTC
>few|TRBJ1-1|TRBD1|TRBV27
CASSLSRTGGITEAFF
TGTGCCAGCAGTTTATCCCGGACAGGGGGCATTACTGAAGCTTTCTTT
>-|TRBJ2-3|-|TRBV2
CASSVHRFQTGGAVYTQYF
TGTGCCAGCAGTGTTCACCGTTTTCAGACTGGCGGGGCCGTTTATACGCAGTATTTT
>-|TRBJ2-3|-|TRBV5-4
CASSSGAPDGTDTQYF
TGTGCCAGCAGCAGTGGGGCCCCAGATGGCACAGATACGCAGTATTTT
>-|TRBJ1-5|-|TRBV4-3
CASSQERNQPQHF
TGCGCCAGCAGCCAAGAAAGAAATCAGCCCCAGCATTTT
>-|TRBJ2-5|TRBD1|TRBV28
CASSSGQGGQETQYF
TGTGCCAGCAGTTCGGGACAGGGGGGTCAAGAGACCCAGTACTTC
>-|TRBJ1-5|-|TRBV28
CASTEGRQPQHF
TGTGCCAGCACCGAGGGACGCCAGCCCCAGCATTTT
>-|TRBJ1-1|-|TRBV18
CASSPEGYEAFF
TGTGCCAGCTCACCAGAGGGATATGAAGCTTTCTTT
>few|TRBJ2-1|TRBD2|TRBV9
CASSVVMSGRNEQFF
TGTGCCAGCAGCGTAGTGATGAGCGGGAGAAATGAGCAGTTCTTC
>-|TRBJ1-1|-|TRBV6-5
CASSYSVALNTEAFF
TGTGCCAGCAGTTACTCAGTGGCCTTGAACACTGAAGCTTTCTTT
>-|TRBJ2-7|TRBD1|TRBV19
CASSIAPGQSYEQYF
TGTGCCAGTAGTATAGCTCCGGGACAGTCCTACGAGCAGTACTTC
>-|TRBJ1-1|-|TRBV19
CASSIDLRGMNTEAFF
TGTGCCAGTAGTATAGATCTCAGAGGCATGAACACTGAAGCTTTCTTT
>-|TRBJ2-3|-|TRBV28
CASSQSPGLGTHTDTQYF
TGTGCCAGCAGTCAGTCCCCAGGGTTGGGCACACACACAGATACGCAGTATTTT
>once|TRBJ1-3|-|TRBV6-5
CASSRALSSGNTIYF
TGTGCCAGCAGTCGTGCCCTTAGCTCTGGAAACACCATATATTTT
>-|TRBJ2-7|TRBD2|TRBV5-4
CASSLPAGGLYEQYF
TGTGCCAGCAGCCTGCCAGCGGGAGGGCTCTACGAGCAGTACTTC